This TCR beta chain was sequenced for a study of shared clonotypes between healthy human individuals. The germline V gene has CDR1 MDHEN and CDR2 SYDVKM. This CDR3 is 13 amino acids long. Trimming pared 6 bases from V and 4 bases from J, leaving 12 bases between. The data were produced by immunoSEQ multiplex PCR, yet TCRdb's version contains in-frame clones alone and is incomplete. The sample yields about 470,000 clones, 75% to 85% seen once. Sequencing was carried out using PBMCs. The source of this sequence is a woman in her 40s in good health. Some clones in this sample may be carry-over from other donors' samples. The chain links TRBV28 to TRBJ1-2, with a tentative D call TRBD1 (5 bases). CDR3 nucleotide sequence: TGTGCCAGCAGGCCGGGGACGGCCTATGGCTACACCTTC. This sequence encodes CASRPGTAYGYTF.